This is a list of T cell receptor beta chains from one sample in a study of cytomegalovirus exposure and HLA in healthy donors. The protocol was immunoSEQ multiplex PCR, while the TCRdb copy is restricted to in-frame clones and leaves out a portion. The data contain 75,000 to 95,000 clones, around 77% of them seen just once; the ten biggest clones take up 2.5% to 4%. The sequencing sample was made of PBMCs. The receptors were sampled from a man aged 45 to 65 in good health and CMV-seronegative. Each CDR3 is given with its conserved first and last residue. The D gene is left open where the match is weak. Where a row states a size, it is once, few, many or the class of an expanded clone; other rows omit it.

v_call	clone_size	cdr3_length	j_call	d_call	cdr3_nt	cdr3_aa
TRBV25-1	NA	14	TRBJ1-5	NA	TGTGCCAGCAGTGAACAGGGTTGGAATCAGCCCCAGCATTTT	CASSEQGWNQPQHF
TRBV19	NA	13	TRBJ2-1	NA	TGTGCCAGTATCGGGAGAACCTACAATGAGCAGTTCTTC	CASIGRTYNEQFF
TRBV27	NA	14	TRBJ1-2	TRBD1	TGTGCCAGCAGGAAACGGACAGGGTTCGATGGCTACACCTTC	CASRKRTGFDGYTF
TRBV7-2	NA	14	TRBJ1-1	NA	TGTGCCAGCAGCTCCCACAGTGCTGGGACTGAAGCTTTCTTT	CASSSHSAGTEAFF
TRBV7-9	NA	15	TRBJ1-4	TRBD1	TGTTCCAGCAGCTTAGCTGGACAGGATTACGAAAAACTGTTTTTT	CSSSLAGQDYEKLFF
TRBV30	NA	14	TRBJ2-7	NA	TGTGCCTGGAGGAGGCTGGTCGGAACCTACGAGCAGTACTTC	CAWRRLVGTYEQYF
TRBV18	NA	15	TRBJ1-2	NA	TGTGCCAGCTCCCACGACCAGGGCCCGAACTATGGCTACACCTTC	CASSHDQGPNYGYTF
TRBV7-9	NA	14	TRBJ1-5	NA	TGTGCCAGCAGCTTAGAGACAAGCAATCAGCCCCAGCATTTT	CASSLETSNQPQHF
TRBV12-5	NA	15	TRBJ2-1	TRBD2	TGTGCTAGTGGCTTGGTAGGCGGGGGAAACAATGAGCAGTTCTTC	CASGLVGGGNNEQFF
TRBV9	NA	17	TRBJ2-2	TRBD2	TGTGCCAGCAGCGTAGTCAGCGGGGGAGCGAACACCGGGGAGCTGTTTTTT	CASSVVSGGANTGELFF
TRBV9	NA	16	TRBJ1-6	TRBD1	TGTGCCAGCAGCGGGAAAATTGACAGGGACAATTCACCCCTCCACTTT	CASSGKIDRDNSPLHF
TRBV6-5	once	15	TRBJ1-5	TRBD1	TGTGCCAGCAGTGCCAGGGGGCCGGGGGTTCAGCCCCAGCATTTT	CASSARGPGVQPQHF
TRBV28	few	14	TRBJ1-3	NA	TGTGCCAGCGGCTATTCGCCGGGGAGGGACACCATATATTTT	CASGYSPGRDTIYF
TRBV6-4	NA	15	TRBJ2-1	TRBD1	TGTGCCAGCAGTGAGGGACAGGAGTCCTACAATGAGCAGTTCTTC	CASSEGQESYNEQFF
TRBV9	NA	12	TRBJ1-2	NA	TGTGCCAGCAGCTCGGGGTCGGGAAGCTACACCTTC	CASSSGSGSYTF
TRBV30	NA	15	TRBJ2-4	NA	TGTGCCTGGATGGTTGGAACAGGATCCAAAAACATTCAGTACTTC	CAWMVGTGSKNIQYF
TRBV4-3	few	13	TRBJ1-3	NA	TGCGCCAGCAGCCAAGATACGAGTAACACCATATATTTT	CASSQDTSNTIYF
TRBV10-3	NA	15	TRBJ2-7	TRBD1	TGTGCCATCAGAGAGGGGACAGGGGGCCCCTACGAGCAGTACTTC	CAIREGTGGPYEQYF
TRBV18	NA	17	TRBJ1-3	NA	TGTGCCAGCTCACTCGCCAATAGTAGATTCTCTGGAAACACCATATATTTT	CASSLANSRFSGNTIYF
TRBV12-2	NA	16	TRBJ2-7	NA	TGTGCAAGTCGCGCAGTGGCTAGCGGGGGACCCTACGAGCAGTACTTC	CASRAVASGGPYEQYF
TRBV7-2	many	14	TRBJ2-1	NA	TGTGCCAGCAGCTTAGGAACAGCTTACAATGAGCAGTTCTTC	CASSLGTAYNEQFF
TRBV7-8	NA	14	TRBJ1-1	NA	TGTGCCAGCAGCTTTCCAGACCAGGGCACTGAAGCTTTCTTT	CASSFPDQGTEAFF
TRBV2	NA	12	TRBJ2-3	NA	TGTGCCAGCGAGGGGGTCACAGATACGCAGTATTTT	CASEGVTDTQYF
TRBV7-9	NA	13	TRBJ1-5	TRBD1	TGTTCCAGCAGCTCGATGACAGGGCCGCCCCAGCATTTT	CSSSSMTGPPQHF
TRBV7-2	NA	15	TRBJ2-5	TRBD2	TGTGCCAGCAGCCCCTCGCGAGCGGGGGGGGGTACCCAGTACTTC	CASSPSRAGGGTQYF
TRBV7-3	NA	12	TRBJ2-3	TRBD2	TGTGCCAGCAGCTCCTTGGGGGGGACGCAGTATTTT	CASSSLGGTQYF
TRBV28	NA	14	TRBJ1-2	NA	TGTGCCAGCAGTTTATCGGGGGAGGGGTATGGCTACACCTTC	CASSLSGEGYGYTF
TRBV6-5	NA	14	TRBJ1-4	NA	TGTGCCAGCAGGCTAGGAAATCTGGGTGAAAAACTGTTTTTT	CASRLGNLGEKLFF
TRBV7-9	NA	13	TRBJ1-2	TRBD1	TGTGCCAGCAGCAACACAGGGGCGTATGGCTACACCTTC	CASSNTGAYGYTF
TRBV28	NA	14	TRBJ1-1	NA	TGTGCCAGCATAGGCGGGGGGCGCGACACTGAAGCTTTCTTT	CASIGGGRDTEAFF
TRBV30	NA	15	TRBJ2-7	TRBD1	TGTGCCTGGACTGATCCCCGGGACAGCCTCTACGAGCAGTACTTC	CAWTDPRDSLYEQYF
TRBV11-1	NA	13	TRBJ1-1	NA	TGTGCCAGCAGCTTCGGGGGGAACACTGAAGCTTTCTTT	CASSFGGNTEAFF
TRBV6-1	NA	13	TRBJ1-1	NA	TGTGCCAGCTTAGATAGGCGAGCGACTGAAGCTTTCTTT	CASLDRRATEAFF
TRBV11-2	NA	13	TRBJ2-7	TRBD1	TGTGCCAGCAGTCGGGACAGTTCCTACGAGCAGTACTTC	CASSRDSSYEQYF
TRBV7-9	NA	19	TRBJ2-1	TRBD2	TGTGCCAGCAGCTTAGTGCATGGACTAGCGGGGGGGCCTGGCAATGAGCAGTTCTTC	CASSLVHGLAGGPGNEQFF
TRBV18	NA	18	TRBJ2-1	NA	TGTGCCAGCTCAACGACAGCACGGGCTCCCGGCTCCTACAATGAGCAGTTCTTC	CASSTTARAPGSYNEQFF
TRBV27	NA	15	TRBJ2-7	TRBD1	TGTGCCAGCAGTCCCCTCCGGGACAGGGGGAAAGAGCAGTACTTC	CASSPLRDRGKEQYF
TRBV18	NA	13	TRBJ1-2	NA	TGTGCCAGCTCAGCCGGGACTGATTATGGCTACACCTTC	CASSAGTDYGYTF
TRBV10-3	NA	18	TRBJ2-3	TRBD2	TGTGCCATCAGTGACCCTACTTTAGCGGGGGGCGAAACAGATACGCAGTATTTT	CAISDPTLAGGETDTQYF
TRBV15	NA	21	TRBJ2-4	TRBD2	TGTGCCACCAGCAGAAGTGTTAGCGGGGGGGCCGATGGATTTGCCAAAAACATTCAGTACTTC	CATSRSVSGGADGFAKNIQYF